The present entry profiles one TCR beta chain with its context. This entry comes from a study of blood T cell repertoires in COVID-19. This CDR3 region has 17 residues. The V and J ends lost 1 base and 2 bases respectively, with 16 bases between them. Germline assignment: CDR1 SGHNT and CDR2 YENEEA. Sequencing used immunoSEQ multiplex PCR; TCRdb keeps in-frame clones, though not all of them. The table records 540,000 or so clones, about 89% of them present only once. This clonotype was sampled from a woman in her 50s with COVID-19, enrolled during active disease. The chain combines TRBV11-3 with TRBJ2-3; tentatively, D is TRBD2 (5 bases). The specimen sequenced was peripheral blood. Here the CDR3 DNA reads TGTGCCAGCAGCTTAGGAGAAAGCGGTTTACTCACAGATACGCAGTATTTT. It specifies CASSLGESGLLTDTQYF.